What follows are 10 T cell receptor beta chains derived from one specimen sequenced in a study of cytomegalovirus exposure and HLA in healthy donors. Clones were read by immunoSEQ multiplex PCR, and TCRdb kept only the in-frame ones, dropping some. This table holds some 330,000 clones, 75% to 90% found once. Material for sequencing was PBMCs. The receptors were gathered from a woman aged 18-29 years in good health and CMV-seronegative.

The chain links TRBV7-8 to TRBJ1-4; possibly TRBD1 for D (6 bases). The CDR3 is made up of 15 amino acids. CDR1 and CDR2 from the germline V gene are SGHVS and FQNEAQ. With 1 base removed from V and 8 bases from J, the gap between germline ends came to 14 bases. CDR3 coding DNA: TGTGCCAGCAGCTTAGACAGGGTTGTGACAGAAAAACTGTTTTTT. Translating gives CASSLDRVVTEKLFF.

The chain uses TRBV4-3 and TRBJ2-1, with 9 bases fitting TRBD2. This CDR3 is 14 amino acids long. The germline V gene has CDR1 LGHNA and CDR2 YSLEER. The junction had 7 bases not matched to a gene; V was cut back by 4 bases and J by 9 bases. CDR3 residues: CASSPGLALGEQFF. For the CDR3, the DNA is TGCGCCAGCAGCCCGGGACTAGCCCTTGGTGAGCAGTTCTTC.

As regards this clone: A read error may account for a junction end that differs from germline. CDR3 nucleotide sequence: TGTGCCAGCGGAGGGACCAGCGGCACTTTT. Encoded protein: CASGGTSGTF. The chain carries TRBV7-9 and TRBJ1-3, with a weak D call TRBD1 (5 bases). CDR1 is SEHNR, CDR2 FQNEAQ, per germline (reference sequence). This CDR3 has 10 amino acids. Full variable domain (remainder filled in from reference TRBV7-9 and TRBJ1-3): DTGVSQNPRHKITKRGQNVTFRCDPISEHNRLYWYRQTLGQGPEFLTYFQNEAQLEKSRLLSDRFSAERPKGSFSTLEIQRTEQGDSAMYLCASGGTSGTFGEGSWLTVV.

This chain links TRBV19 with TRBJ2-7; 9 bases are shared with TRBD2. The germline CDR1 and CDR2 sequences are LNHDA and SQIVND (reference sequence). The CDR3 has 15 amino acids. V was clipped by 3 bases and J by 5 bases; unmatched bases: 8. The CDR3 DNA follows: TGTGCCAGTAGTATTACGGGGCTAGCGGGAAACGAGCAGTACTTC. Encoded protein: CASSITGLAGNEQYF.

The chain joins TRBV19 to TRBJ2-3, with 7 bases matching TRBD2. CDR3 length equals 13 residues. CDR1 and CDR2 (germline): LNHDA, SQIVND (reference sequence). J gave up 5 bases and V 7 bases, and 6 bases lay outside the gene matches. CDR3 sequence reads: CASTSQREDTQYF. The CDR3 DNA reads as TGTGCCAGTACCTCACAGCGGGAAGATACGCAGTATTTT.

This clone was detected a few times. V and J are TRBV29-1 and TRBJ1-1; D is undetermined. Germline-derived CDR1 and CDR2 are SQVTM and ANQGSEA. The V gene lost 4 bases and the J gene lost 2 bases, with 11 bases spanning the gap. The CDR3 consists of 13 residues. As DNA, the CDR3 is TGCAGCGTTGTTCGACAAACCAACACTGAAGCTTTCTTT. It codes for CSVVRQTNTEAFF. Supplemented by reference TRBV29-1 and TRBJ1-1, the full variable domain reads SAVISQKPSRDICQRGTSLTIQCQVDSQVTMMFWYRQQPGQSLTLIATANQGSEATYESGFVIDKFPISRPNLTFSTLTVSNMSPEDSSIYLCSVVRQTNTEAFFGQGTRLTVV.

The chain has TRBV27 and TRBJ2-7; 8 nucleotides match TRBD1. CDR1 and CDR2 from the germline V gene are MNHEY and SMNVEV (reference sequence). V trimming: 4 bases; J trimming: 3 bases; junction bases outside the gene matches: 5. This CDR3 comprises 14 residues. CDR3 coding DNA: TGTGCCAGCAGTTCGACCGGGACAGGCTACGAGCAGTACTTC. It codes for CASSSTGTGYEQYF.

The chain employs TRBV27 and TRBJ2-4; maybe TRBD2 (5 bases). CDR1 is MNHEY and CDR2 is SMNVEV in the germline V gene (reference sequence). Deletions cut 10 bases from V and 9 bases from J, with 22 bases between. CDR3 length equals 14 residues. The CDR3 region is CATMTREAGIIQYF. As DNA, the CDR3 is TGTGCCACCATGACCCGAGAGGCCGGGATCATTCAGTACTTC.

The gene calls are TRBV28 and TRBJ2-7; possible D gene TRBD1, 8 bases. This CDR3 comprises 14 residues. The V end lost 6 bases, the J end lost 3 bases, and 15 bases lay between the germline ends. The germline gives CDR1 MDHEN, CDR2 SYDVKM. The CDR3 sequence: CASSPTGGGYEQYF. As DNA, the CDR3 is TGTGCCAGCAGCCCAACAGGGGGGGGCTACGAGCAGTACTTC.

V gene TRBV27 combines with J gene TRBJ2-1, with a tentative D call TRBD1 (6 bases). From germline, CDR1 is MNHEY and CDR2 SMNVEV (reference sequence). The CDR3 consists of 15 residues. V was cut by 3 bases and J by 5 bases, with 14 bases left in between. The CDR3: CASSLSGDFHNEQFF. DNA of the CDR3: TGTGCCAGCAGTTTGTCAGGGGATTTTCACAATGAGCAGTTCTTC.